This T cell receptor (beta chain) stems from a study of shared clonotypes between healthy human individuals. Study summary: CD4 naive and memory got three plates each, CD8 naive two, CD8 memory one. Findings and caveats of the study: Naive subsets generally had larger estimated richness than memory subsets.

The CDR3 loop spans 14 amino acids. CDR1 and CDR2 (germline): SGHNT, YENEEA. V shed 5 bases and J shed 0 bases, with 8 bases lying between them. Libraries were prepared by immunoSEQ multiplex PCR; TCRdb keeps only in-frame clonotypes and omits some of them. Of roughly 1 million clones listed, under 80% are singletons. In regard to this clone: Antigen: not known.

This chain joins TRBV11-3 and TRBJ2-1; D is uncertain. The sequencing sample was made of memory CD4+ T cells sorted from blood. Described subset: CD45RA-negative fraction. The sequence was collected from a man aged 18-30 years in good health. CDR3 nucleotide sequence: TGTGCCAGCAGCCAAACCAGCTCCTACAATGAGCAGTTCTTC. Its translation is CASSQTSSYNEQFF.